This paragraph covers one T cell receptor (beta chain) sequence. Its antigen is currently not known. Qualities for individual bases were not recorded, and no much larger clone is one base off. The CDR1 and CDR2 encoded by the germline V gene are MNHEY and SVGAGI. V loses 0 bases at its end and J loses 11 bases; junction bases beyond the gene matches: 10. The cysteine opens and the phenylalanine closes a CDR3 of 16 amino acids. Only CDR3 DNA remains: 48 bases, in frame from the first base. What the time point label conveys for this sample: about 28 days (+/-7) after the second vaccine dose. AZD1222 recipients given second doses at about 4 weeks or at about 12 weeks were pooled, since spike-specific TCR depth and breadth were not found to differ between the two schedules. The vaccinee samples were drawn from two UK trials, COV001 and COV002, one of which was a single-blind randomized controlled phase 2/3 trial testing AZD1222 (ChAdOx1 nCoV-19) in healthy adults. For TCRbeta chain sequencing, PBMC samples from trial participants were taken at day 0 and at day 28 after the second dose.

The CDR3 regions of human TCRbeta chains were analyzed by immunosequencing. Turning to the authors' computational methods: Repertoire TCRs were checked for matches against a reference library of SARS-CoV-2-specific TCRs that had been generated using the MIRA antigen-specificity platform. Breadth was defined as the fraction of unique TCRs that were SARS-CoV-2-associated. Depth was defined as the fraction of total T cells that were SARS-CoV-2-associated. Using the MIRA data, each spike-specific TCR was mapped to the spike region that the TCR reacts to and placed in a CD4 or CD8 class. Log10-transformed breadth and depth values were compared by one-way ANOVA with Sidak's multiple comparisons tests. Drawn from immuneACCESS, this table holds only the in-frame rearrangements with V and J called that TCRdb kept. Clones are partly lost; checked studies trace under half to an unresolved V gene and leave the rest unexplained. That table is the source of V, J and clone size, and D and trimming were worked out from the DNA. This sample holds 150,000 to 200,000 clones; roughly 87% were observed only once. The ten top clones hold 5% to 6.5% of the sample.

These data belong to a study of T cell responses to AZD1222 COVID-19 vaccine (TCRdb year 2021). Regarding the complete study: A total of just over 230 trial participants underwent TCR sequencing, of whom 207 received two doses of AZD1222 and around 25 received two doses of the MenACWY control vaccine. Trial participants were enrolled into age subgroups of 18-55, 56-69 and 70-plus years, which contained about 160, 30 and 59 TCR-sequenced participants, respectively.

Overall results and qualifications from the work: Nearly half of unique spike-specific TCRs reportedly recognized epitopes outside regions mutated in the B.1.351 and B.1.1.7 variants. Participants were mostly white British, with more females than males. The authors suggested clonal diversity may have been underestimated. After two AZD1222 doses, spike-specific TCR breadth and depth were significantly higher than at day 0 and than in MenACWY recipients. Only five to seven AZD1222 recipients were SARS-CoV-2 seropositive at baseline, limiting conclusions about previously exposed vaccinees. The 56-69-year group was small, and its depth increase did not reach significance, likely because of low power. The whole spike protein was spanned by vaccine-associated CD4 TCRs, and dominant responses were seen in regions 160-218 and 743-854. No day 14 peak-response samples were available, so repertoires were characterized only after the peak T cell response.

The sample in question was peripheral blood, obtained 28 days after the second AZD1222 dose. The chain couples TRBV6-5 to TRBJ2-3; 11 nucleotides in the junction match TRBD2. This clonotype originated in an adult who received the AZD1222 COVID-19 vaccine. The nucleotide sequence is given as TGTGCCAGCAGTTACTCGAGGCTAGCGGGGGGTCCTAGGCAGTATTTT. Translated, it gives CASSYSRLAGGPRQYF.